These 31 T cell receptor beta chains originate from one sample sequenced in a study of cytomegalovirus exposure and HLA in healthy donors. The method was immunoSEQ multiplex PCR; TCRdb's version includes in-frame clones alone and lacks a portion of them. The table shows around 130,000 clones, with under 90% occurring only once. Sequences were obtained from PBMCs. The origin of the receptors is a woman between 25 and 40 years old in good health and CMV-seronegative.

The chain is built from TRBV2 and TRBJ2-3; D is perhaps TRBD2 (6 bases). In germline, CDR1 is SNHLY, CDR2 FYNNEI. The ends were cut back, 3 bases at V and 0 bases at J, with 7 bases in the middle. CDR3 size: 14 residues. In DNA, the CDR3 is TGTGCCAGCAGTGAGGCGGGGAGCACAGATACGCAGTATTTT. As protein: CASSEAGSTDTQYF.

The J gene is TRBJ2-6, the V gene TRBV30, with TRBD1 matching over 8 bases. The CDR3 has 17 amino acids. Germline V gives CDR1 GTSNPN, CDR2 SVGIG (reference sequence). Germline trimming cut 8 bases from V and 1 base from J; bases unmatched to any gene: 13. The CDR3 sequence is CAVAPETGDSGANVLTF. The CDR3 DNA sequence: TGTGCCGTGGCCCCCGAGACAGGGGATTCTGGGGCCAACGTCCTGACTTTC.

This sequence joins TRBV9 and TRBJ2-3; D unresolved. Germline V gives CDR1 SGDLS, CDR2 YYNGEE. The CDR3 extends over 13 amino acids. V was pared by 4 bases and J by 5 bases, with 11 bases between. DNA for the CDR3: TGTGCCAGCAGCCCCGCGCCAGGAGATACGCAGTATTTT. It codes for CASSPAPGDTQYF.

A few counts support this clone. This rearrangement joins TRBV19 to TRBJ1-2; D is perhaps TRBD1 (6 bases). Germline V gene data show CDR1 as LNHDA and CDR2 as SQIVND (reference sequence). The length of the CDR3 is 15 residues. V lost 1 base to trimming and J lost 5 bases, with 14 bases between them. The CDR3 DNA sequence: TGTGCCAGTAGTATAGGTGGCGGGGGCCAATATGGCTACACCTTC. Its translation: CASSIGGGGQYGYTF. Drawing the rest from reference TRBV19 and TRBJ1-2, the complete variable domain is DGGITQSPKYLFRKEGQNVTLSCEQNLNHDAMYWYRQDPGQGLRLIYYSQIVNDFQKGDIAEGYSVSREKKESFPLTVTSAQKNPTAFYLCASSIGGGGQYGYTFGSGTRLTVV.

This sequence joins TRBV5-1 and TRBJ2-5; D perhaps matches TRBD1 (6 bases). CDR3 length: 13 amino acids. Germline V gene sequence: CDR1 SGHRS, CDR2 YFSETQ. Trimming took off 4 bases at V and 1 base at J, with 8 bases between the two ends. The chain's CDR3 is CASSRTAQETQYF. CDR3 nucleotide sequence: TGCGCCAGCAGCCGGACAGCCCAAGAGACCCAGTACTTC.

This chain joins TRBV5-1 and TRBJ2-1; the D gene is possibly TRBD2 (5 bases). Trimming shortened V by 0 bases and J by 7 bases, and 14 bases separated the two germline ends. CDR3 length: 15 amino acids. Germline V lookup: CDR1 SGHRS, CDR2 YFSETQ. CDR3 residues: CASSLAGLPGNEQFF. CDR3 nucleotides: TGCGCCAGCAGCTTGGCCGGGCTCCCGGGAAATGAGCAGTTCTTC.

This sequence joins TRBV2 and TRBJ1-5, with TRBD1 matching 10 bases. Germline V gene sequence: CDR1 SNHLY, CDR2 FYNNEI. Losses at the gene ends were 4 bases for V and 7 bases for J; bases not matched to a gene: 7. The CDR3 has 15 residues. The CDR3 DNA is TGTGCCAGCAGTGGGTCCGGACAGGGGGGCCAGCCCCAGCATTTT. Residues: CASSGSGQGGQPQHF.

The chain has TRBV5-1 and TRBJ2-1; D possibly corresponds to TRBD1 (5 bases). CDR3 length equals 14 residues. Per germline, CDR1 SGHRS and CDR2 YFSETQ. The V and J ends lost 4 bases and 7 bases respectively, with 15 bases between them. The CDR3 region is CASSPRRTGNEQFF. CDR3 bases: TGCGCCAGCAGCCCTCGCCGCACAGGAAATGAGCAGTTCTTC. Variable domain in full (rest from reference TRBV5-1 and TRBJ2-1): KAGVTQTPRYLIKTRGQQVTLSCSPISGHRSVSWYQQTPGQGLQFLFEYFSETQRNKGNFPGRFSGRQFSNSRSEMNVSTLELGDSALYLCASSPRRTGNEQFFGPGTRLTVL.

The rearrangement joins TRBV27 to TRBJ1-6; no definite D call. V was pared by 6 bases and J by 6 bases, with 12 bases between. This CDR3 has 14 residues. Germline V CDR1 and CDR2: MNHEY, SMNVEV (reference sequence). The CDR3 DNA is TGTGCCAGCAGGGCGGAATATTTTAATTCACCCCTCCACTTT. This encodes CASRAEYFNSPLHF.

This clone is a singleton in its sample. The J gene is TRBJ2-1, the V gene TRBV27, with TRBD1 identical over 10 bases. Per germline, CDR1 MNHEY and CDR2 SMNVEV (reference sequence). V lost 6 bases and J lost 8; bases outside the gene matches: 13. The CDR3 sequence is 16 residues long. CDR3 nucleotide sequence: TGTGCCAGCAGCCAAGATCAGGACAGGGGGTGGGATGAGCAGTTCTTC. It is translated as CASSQDQDRGWDEQFF.

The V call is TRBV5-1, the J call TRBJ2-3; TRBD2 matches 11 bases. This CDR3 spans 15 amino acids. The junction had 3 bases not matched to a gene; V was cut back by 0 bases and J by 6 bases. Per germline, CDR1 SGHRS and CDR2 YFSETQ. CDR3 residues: CASSLGLAGQDTQYF. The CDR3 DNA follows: TGCGCCAGCAGCTTGGGACTAGCGGGGCAGGATACGCAGTATTTT.

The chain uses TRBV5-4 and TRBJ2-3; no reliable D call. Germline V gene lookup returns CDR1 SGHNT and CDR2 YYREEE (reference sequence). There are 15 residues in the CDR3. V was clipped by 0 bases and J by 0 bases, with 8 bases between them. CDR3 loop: CASSLEQYSTDTQYF. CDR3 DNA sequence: TGTGCCAGCAGCTTGGAACAGTATAGCACAGATACGCAGTATTTT.

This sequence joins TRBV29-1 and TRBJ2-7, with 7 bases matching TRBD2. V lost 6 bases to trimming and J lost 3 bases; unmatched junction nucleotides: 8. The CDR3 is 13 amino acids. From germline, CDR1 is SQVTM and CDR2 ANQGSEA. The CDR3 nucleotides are TGCAGCGTCTCGTGGGGGGGTCACTACGAGCAGTACTTC. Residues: CSVSWGGHYEQYF.

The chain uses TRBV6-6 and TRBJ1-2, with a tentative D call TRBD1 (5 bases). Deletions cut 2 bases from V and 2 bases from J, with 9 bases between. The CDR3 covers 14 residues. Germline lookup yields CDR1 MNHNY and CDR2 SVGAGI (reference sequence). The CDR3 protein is CASSYGGGNYGYTF. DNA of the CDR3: TGTGCCAGCAGTTACGGGGGGGGAAACTATGGCTACACCTTC.

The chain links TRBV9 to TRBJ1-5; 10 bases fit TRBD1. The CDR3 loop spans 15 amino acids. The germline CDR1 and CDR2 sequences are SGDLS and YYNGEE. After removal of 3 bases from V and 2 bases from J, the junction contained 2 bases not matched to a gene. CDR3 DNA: TGTGCCAGCAGCGCCGGGACAGGGGGCAATCAGCCCCAGCATTTT. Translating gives CASSAGTGGNQPQHF.

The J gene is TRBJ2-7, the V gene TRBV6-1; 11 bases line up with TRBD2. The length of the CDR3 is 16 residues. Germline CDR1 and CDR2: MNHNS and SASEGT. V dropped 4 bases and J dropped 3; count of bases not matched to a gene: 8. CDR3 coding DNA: TGTGCCAGCAGTGCCCCTAGCGGGGGGCAGAGCTACGAGCAGTACTTC. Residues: CASSAPSGGQSYEQYF.

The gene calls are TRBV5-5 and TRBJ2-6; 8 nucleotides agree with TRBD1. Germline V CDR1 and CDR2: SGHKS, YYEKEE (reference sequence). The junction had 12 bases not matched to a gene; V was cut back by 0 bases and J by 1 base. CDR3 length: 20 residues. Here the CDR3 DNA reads TGTGCCAGCAGCTTGGCCGGGATGGACAGGGCATCGTCTGGGGCCAACGTCCTGACTTTC. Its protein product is CASSLAGMDRASSGANVLTF.

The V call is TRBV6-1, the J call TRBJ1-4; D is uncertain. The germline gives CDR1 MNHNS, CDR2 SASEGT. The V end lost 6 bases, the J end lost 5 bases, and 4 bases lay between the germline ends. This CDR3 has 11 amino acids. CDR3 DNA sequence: TGTGCCAGCAGAGCGAATGAAAAACTGTTTTTT. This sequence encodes CASRANEKLFF.

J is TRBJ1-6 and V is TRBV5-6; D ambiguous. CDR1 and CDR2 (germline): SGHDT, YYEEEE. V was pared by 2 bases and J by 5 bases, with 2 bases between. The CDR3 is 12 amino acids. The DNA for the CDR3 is TGTGCCAGCAGCTTCGATAATTCACCCCTCCACTTT. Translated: CASSFDNSPLHF.

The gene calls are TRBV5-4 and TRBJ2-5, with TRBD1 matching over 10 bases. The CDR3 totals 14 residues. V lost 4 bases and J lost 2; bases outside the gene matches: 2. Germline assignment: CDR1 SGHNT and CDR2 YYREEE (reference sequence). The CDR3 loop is CASSQGQGQETQYF. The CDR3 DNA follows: TGTGCCAGCAGCCAGGGACAGGGGCAAGAGACCCAGTACTTC.

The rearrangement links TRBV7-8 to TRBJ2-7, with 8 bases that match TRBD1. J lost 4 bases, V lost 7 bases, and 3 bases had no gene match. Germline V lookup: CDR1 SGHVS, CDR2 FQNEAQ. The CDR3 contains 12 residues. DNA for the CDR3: TGTGCCAGCAAACAGGGGGATTACGAGCAGTACTTC. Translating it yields CASKQGDYEQYF. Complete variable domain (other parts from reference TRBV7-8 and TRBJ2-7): GAGVSQSPRYKVAKRGQDVALRCDPISGHVSLFWYQQALGQGPEFLTYFQNEAQLDKSGLPSDRFFAERPEGSVSTLKIQRTQQEDSAVYLCASKQGDYEQYFGPGTRLTVT.

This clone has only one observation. The CDR3 nucleotides are TGTGCCAGCAGTCCCTCAGCGGGGGCAGGGAATGAGCAGTTCTTC. Translated, it gives CASSPSAGAGNEQFF. The rearrangement links TRBV14 to TRBJ2-1; TRBD2 agrees at 8 bases. CDR1 and CDR2 from the germline V gene are SGHDN and FVKESK. CDR3 length equals 15 residues. J was trimmed by 7 bases and V by 6 bases; bases with no gene match: 11.

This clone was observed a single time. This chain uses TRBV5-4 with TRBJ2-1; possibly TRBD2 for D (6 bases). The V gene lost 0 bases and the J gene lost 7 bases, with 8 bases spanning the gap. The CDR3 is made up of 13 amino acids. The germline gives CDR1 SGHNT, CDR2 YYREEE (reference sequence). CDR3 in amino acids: CASSLGRGNEQFF. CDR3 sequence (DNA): TGTGCCAGCAGCTTGGGACGGGGGAATGAGCAGTTCTTC.

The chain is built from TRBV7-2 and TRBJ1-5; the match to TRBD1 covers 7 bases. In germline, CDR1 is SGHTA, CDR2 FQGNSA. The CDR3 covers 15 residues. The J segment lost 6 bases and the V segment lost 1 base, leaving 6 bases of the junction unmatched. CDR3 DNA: TGTGCCAGCAGCTTAGGAGGAGGGGGCGGTCAGCCCCAGCATTTT. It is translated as CASSLGGGGGQPQHF.

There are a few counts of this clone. This chain's CDR3 is CASSQGSNNSPLHF. CDR3 coding DNA: TGCGCCAGCAGTCAGGGATCTAATAATTCACCCCTCCACTTT. The rearrangement uses TRBV4-3 and TRBJ1-6, with a weak D call TRBD1 (5 bases). This CDR3 comprises 14 residues. Germline CDR1 is LGHNA and CDR2 is YSLEER. V dropped 6 bases and J dropped 5 bases, with 11 bases sitting between them.

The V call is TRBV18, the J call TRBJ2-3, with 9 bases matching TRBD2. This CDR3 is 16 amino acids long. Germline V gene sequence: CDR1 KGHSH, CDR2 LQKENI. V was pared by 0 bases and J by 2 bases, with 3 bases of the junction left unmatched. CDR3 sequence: CASSPPSGGITDTQYF. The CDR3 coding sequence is TGTGCCAGCTCACCACCGAGCGGGGGGATCACAGATACGCAGTATTTT.

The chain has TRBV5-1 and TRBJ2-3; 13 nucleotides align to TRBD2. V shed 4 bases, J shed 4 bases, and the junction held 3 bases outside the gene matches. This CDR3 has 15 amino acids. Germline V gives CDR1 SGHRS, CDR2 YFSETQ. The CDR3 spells CASSGGLAGADTQYF. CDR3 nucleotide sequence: TGCGCCAGCAGCGGCGGACTAGCGGGGGCAGATACGCAGTATTTT. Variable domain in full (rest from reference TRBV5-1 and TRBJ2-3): KAGVTQTPRYLIKTRGQQVTLSCSPISGHRSVSWYQQTPGQGLQFLFEYFSETQRNKGNFPGRFSGRQFSNSRSEMNVSTLELGDSALYLCASSGGLAGADTQYFGPGTRLTVL.

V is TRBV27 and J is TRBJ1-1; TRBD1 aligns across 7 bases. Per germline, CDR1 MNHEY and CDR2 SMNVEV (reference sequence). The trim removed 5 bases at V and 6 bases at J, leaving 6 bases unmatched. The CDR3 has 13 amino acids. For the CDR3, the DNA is TGTGCCAGCAGTCCACTCAGGGGGGCTGAAGCTTTCTTT. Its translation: CASSPLRGAEAFF.

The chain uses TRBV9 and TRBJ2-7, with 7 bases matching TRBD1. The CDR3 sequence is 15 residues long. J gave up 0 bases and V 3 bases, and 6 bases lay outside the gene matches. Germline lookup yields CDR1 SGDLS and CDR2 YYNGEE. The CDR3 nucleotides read TGTGCCAGCAGCGCCGGGACAGAGGTCTCCTACGAGCAGTACTTC. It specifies CASSAGTEVSYEQYF.

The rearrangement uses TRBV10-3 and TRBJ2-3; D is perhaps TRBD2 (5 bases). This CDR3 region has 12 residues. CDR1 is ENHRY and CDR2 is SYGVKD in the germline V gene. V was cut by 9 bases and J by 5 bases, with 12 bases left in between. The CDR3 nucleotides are TGTGCCATACAGTCCGGGGTAGATACGCAGTATTTT. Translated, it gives CAIQSGVDTQYF.

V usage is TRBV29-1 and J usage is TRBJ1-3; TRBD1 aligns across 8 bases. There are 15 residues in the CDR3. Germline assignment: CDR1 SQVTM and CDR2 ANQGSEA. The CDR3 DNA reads TGCAGTGTCCGAGGACAGGGCCACTCTGGAAACACCATATATTTT. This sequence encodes CSVRGQGHSGNTIYF.